Included here is one T cell receptor beta chain sequence, with context. No cognate antigen has been identified for it. Per-base qualities were not stored, and no clone one base away is much larger. The data are from a study of cytomegalovirus exposure and HLA in healthy donors (TCRdb year 2017). General notes on the study: An earlier analysis of several hundred of the donors reported roughly 300 Gb of sequence data and 95 million to 120 million unique TCR beta sequences obtained from some 200 million T cells. An early release that covered fewer than 800 HLA-typed donors contained about 290 gigabases of sequencing data and tens of millions of unique TCR sequences. Of the 350 to 400 genotyped donors, over 65% fell in the genetic ancestry cluster associated with self-reported Caucasian donors. The study aimed to test whether signatures of past pathogen exposure could be identified by cataloging public T cell receptors. The study used immunosequencing to profile the T cell repertoires of approximately 640 subjects and linked those repertoires to cytomegalovirus serostatus. Along with the roughly 700-subject first cohort, a separate validation cohort of approximately 110 different subjects was used. High-throughput TCR immunosequencing, statistical association of individual TCRs with disease status, and machine learning were combined to predict cytomegalovirus infection status. A later analysis re-examined previously published TCR beta repertoires from just over 650 donors and added high-resolution HLA genotyping to investigate patterns of TCR occurrence. Rather than using new phenotypic data, the later analysis identified candidate immune exposures from TCR beta sequences and from how often those sequences occurred across donors. An earlier analysis of 587 of the donors used high-throughput TCR beta sequencing to judge whether each TCR beta V gene segment behaved as functional or pseudogenic. Alongside the repertoire data, information on donor age, sex, ethnicity and CMV serostatus was compiled. A later genetic analysis used genome-wide SNP genotypes for about 65% of the 666 donors, treating that subset as a discovery cohort. Every discovery cohort repertoire had been produced on one sequencing platform. HLA typing covered class I and class II loci at four-digit resolution. The number of donors typed differed by locus, with about 629-630 for A, B, C, DRB1 and DQB1, more than 500 for DQA1, approximately 570 for DPA1, and 450 to 480 for DPB1. About 5 DR-DQ haplotypes were handled as single units for association and clustering, since linkage in the cohort was strong. Among over 350 genotyped donors of the cohort, an average of roughly 240,000 unique TCR beta nucleotide sequences were sequenced per donor, 15% to 20% of them non-productive. Overall study results and their limits: V-gene and J-gene trimming of TCR beta chains was associated with a missense DCLRE1C variant in a later genetic analysis, and the association was replicated in an independent cohort. In the study, around 150 TCR beta chains were listed as associated with cytomegalovirus. This cohort had only TCR beta chains sequenced, and the lack of alpha or paired-chain data limited which features could be detected. In a later analysis, TCR association rates were found to vary across HLA loci, with the most associated TCRs seen for DRB1 alleles and the fewest for HLA-C alleles. Because some donors lacked HLA typing at each locus, the association tests relied only on the typed subset. While some public TCRs were present in many individuals, most TCR sequences turned up only very rarely across donors. A later analysis reported that several top co-occurrence clusters appeared linked to parvovirus B19, influenza, CMV and Epstein-Barr virus. In a later analysis, 16,951 TCR beta sequences were associated with specific HLA alleles at a false discovery rate of 0.05. A further reported finding was that TCR beta sequences accurately predicted the HLA-A and HLA-B alleles for most subjects in the first cohort. In a later genetic analysis, fewer N-insertions in productive TCRs were reported among donors in an Asian-associated ancestry cluster than the approximately 710-donor mean. In a later analysis, HLA-associated TCR beta chains showed more clonal expansion and lower generation probabilities than non-associated chains that were equally common. The classifier was reported to diagnose cytomegalovirus status with high specificity and sensitivity in both the original cohort and the validation cohort. The 87-base-pair reads could not distinguish some IMGT-functional V segments, including TRBV6-2 and TRBV6-3, so those segments were excluded. The earlier analysis of about 600 of the donors excluded seventeen rarely observed V segments, including chromosome 9 orphons, because counts were too low. According to a later analysis, most CMV-associated TCR beta chains appeared to be HLA-restricted, and the HLA associations seemed to be driven largely by CMV exposure. Strong co-occurrence of HLA alleles, especially DR and DQ, made assigning TCR associations to individual alleles difficult. The presence/absence analyses assumed that sequencing depth was roughly uniform across donors, and that assumption may not be true. For the cohort, immune exposure information was limited to CMV serostatus. A cluster of highly shared sequence variants was judged likely to represent a technical artifact of the sequencing pipeline. In vitro tests confirmed that a few of the cytomegalovirus-associated TCR beta chains recognize cytomegalovirus antigens. Correlated functional status among segregating V segments might reflect linkage disequilibrium, but an unknown experimental factor could not be ruled out. The authors suggested that the approach could potentially be extended to other disease states and immunological phenotypes. In an earlier analysis of some 500 of the donors, most TCR beta V segments were observed in productive rearrangements about 87% or about 30% of the time, broadly matching IMGT annotations.

The cohort was made up of 650 to 700 healthy bone marrow donors. At the time of sampling, all cohort members were nominally healthy, though unrecorded immune exposures were likely present. The donor was CMV seronegative and was included in the group of a few hundred seronegative cohort members. Each donor provided a peripheral blood sample, and peripheral blood mononuclear cells were used for TCR beta sequencing. The Qiagen DNeasy Blood Extraction Kit was used to extract genomic DNA from the blood cell samples. Receptor libraries were prepared by the immunoSEQ multiplex PCR assay. For the multiplex PCR, a mixture combining 60 forward primers for TCR Vbeta segments and 13 reverse primers for TCR Jbeta segments was used. A multiplex PCR assay on genomic DNA amplified the CDR3 region of rearranged TCR beta genes. Amplified TCR beta libraries were sequenced as 87-base-pair reads on the Illumina HiSeq System. Per the source publication's procedure: A later analysis counted 75 million to 100 million unique TCR beta chains across the 500 to 850 repertoires, and approximately 11 million of these chains were shared by at least two donors. Raw reads were error-corrected and collapsed into unique sequences with a nearest-neighbor algorithm that merged closely related sequences to remove PCR and sequencing errors. To assign V, D and J gene segments, CDR3 sequences were aligned to IMGT reference sequences. Each retained sequence needed at least a six-nucleotide match to both a V gene segment and a J gene segment. A rearrangement was called productive if the CDR3 had no stop codons and remained in frame with V and J, and every other rearrangement was called non-productive. CDR3 was defined according to IMGT convention as the region running from the second conserved V-encoded cysteine to the conserved J-encoded phenylalanine. The earlier analysis of some 600 of the donors excluded sequences that lacked an unambiguous match to a single V gene segment. In an earlier analysis of 500 to 750 of the donors, V segments were called functional above 56.7% productive rearrangements and were called segregating when the between-donor standard deviation exceeded 5%. A statistical classification framework was developed to diagnose cytomegalovirus status using the catalog of TCR beta chain sequences. A later analysis assigned V and J genes by comparing TCR nucleotide sequences with IMGT/GENE-DB human TR gene sequences. A later analysis assigned CDR3 sequences and most-parsimonious VDJ recombination scenarios with the TCRdist pipeline. In a later analysis, each TCR beta chain was defined by its CDR3 amino acid sequence together with its V-gene family, and reads without a unique V-gene family were excluded. In a later analysis, fewer than 650 highly shared, low-generation-probability nucleotide sequences were removed to address suspected cross-contamination and a sequencing artifact. For each public chain, a later analysis derived a clonal expansion index from normalized ranks of inferred template counts within each repertoire. In a later analysis, generation probabilities were computed with a VDJ recombination model fitted to out-of-frame rearrangements, and the resulting probabilities were checked against IGoR. Hypergeometric tests were used in a later analysis to score TCR-TCR, TCR-HLA and TCR-CMV co-occurrence, with a repertoire-size bias correction applied to the TCR pairs. In a later analysis, false discovery rates were estimated by permuting HLA or CMV assignments 20 times. A later analysis grouped co-occurring TCRs with DBSCAN, adding TCRdist sequence similarity when clustering within HLA-allele-positive subsets. For co-occurrence clustering, repertoires with fewer than 30,000 or more than 120,000 public chains were excluded, along with roughly five repertoires with anomalous nucleotide sharing. TCRdb's version of the immuneACCESS table is confined to in-frame rearrangements and falls short of the full clone set. An unresolved V gene accounts for under half of the shortfall where checked; the remainder is of unknown origin. That table supplies the V and J calls and clone size; D and trimming were determined from the DNA. The sample table shows roughly 69,000 clones, and around 73% are seen once. The ten largest clonotypes hold about 5.7% of the sample.

A distance of 17 bases separates the germline ends of V and J, which lose 9 bases and 1 base respectively. Reading the germline V gene (reference sequence) gives CDR1 SGHNT and CDR2 YYREEE. From cysteine to phenylalanine, the CDR3 is 15 amino acids long. CDR3 DNA is the only sequence kept; it has 45 bases, read in frame from the first base. This receptor was identified in a man in his fifties or sixties in good health and CMV-seronegative. In this chain, TRBV5-4 is recombined with TRBJ1-5; the D gene is possibly TRBD1, with 6 bases matching. The sample was PBMCs. The CDR3 region reads CATSMGGLSNQPQHF. The DNA sequence follows: TGTGCCACTTCGATGGGGGGGCTGAGCAATCAGCCCCAGCATTTT.